This T cell receptor (beta chain) came from a study of OX40 agonist ivuxolimab in advanced cancers. Study-wide background: Patients were roughly 81% male with ages roughly 20 to 90, mean 60.

V trimming: 0 bases; J trimming: 4 bases; junction bases outside the gene matches: 2. The CDR3 length is 16 residues. Germline V gene data show CDR1 as SGHAT and CDR2 as FQNNGV. Generated by immunoSEQ multiplex PCR, the TCRdb table keeps only in-frame clones and is missing some. The profile shows 95,000 to 150,000 clones, around 95% of them singletons. This clone was observed a single time. Sampled blood was obtained at baseline, cycle 4 day 1, and cycle 7 day 1. V usage is TRBV11-2 and J usage is TRBJ2-1, with 11 bases aligning to TRBD2. The receptor was isolated from an adult with an advanced solid tumor such as melanoma, head and neck, liver or kidney cancer. The source was CD4+ or CD8+ T cells sorted from blood, collected in a trial of the OX40 agonist ivuxolimab. The CDR3 bases are TGTGCCAGCAGCTTAGAGGGACTAGCGGAATACAATGAGCAGTTCTTC. This translates into CASSLEGLAEYNEQFF.